A single sample is the source of the 23 T cell receptor beta chains below, sequenced in a study of T-cell reconstitution after alpha-beta-depleted transplantation in children (dated by TCRdb to the mid-2010s). The library was prepared using PCR. The instrument was an Illumina HiSeq 2500. Molecular barcoding was employed in the preparation of TCR libraries, with unique molecular identifiers being used to normalize TCRbeta repertoire quantification. The public reads were reanalyzed by TCRdb: fastp trimming at Q25, MiXCR alignment, in-frame beta chains only. Rows are combined by CDR3 protein, so each entry shows the most common genes and DNA. Recorded for this sample are about 420,000 distinct CDR3 sequences; roughly 15% of them occurred a single time. Around 28% of the sample is in the top ten clones. What the treatment or condition label conveys for this sample: allogeneic hematopoietic cell transplantation with graft depleted of TCRalphabeta T cells and CD19 B cells.

The sample consisted of PBMCs, mostly from graft donor cells, taken 360 days after TCRalphabeta/CD19-depleted stem cell transplant. The receptors were gathered from a boy younger than two who had a stem cell transplant for Wiskott-Aldrich syndrome, so the T cells may come from the graft donor.

The chain is built from TRBV6-8 and TRBJ2-7, with D perhaps assigned TRBD1 or TRBD2 (6 bases each). CDR3 length equals 17 residues. Germline V CDR1 and CDR2: MNHGY, SAAAGT. The ends were cut back, 0 bases at V and 2 bases at J, with 17 bases in the middle. The CDR3 reads CASSYSIRQGRPYEQYF. The CDR3 bases are TGTGCCAGCAGTTACTCGATAAGGCAGGGGAGGCCCTACGAGCAGTACTTC.

This clonotype showed up just a few times. This chain joins TRBV29-1 and TRBJ1-2, with 7 positions matching TRBD1. The CDR3 has 15 amino acids. CDR1 and CDR2 from the germline V gene are SQVTM and ANQGSEA. J lost 5 bases, V lost 6 bases, and 15 bases had no gene match. The CDR3 loop is CSVPHRGSQYYGYTF. The CDR3 DNA is TGCAGCGTGCCCCACAGGGGAAGTCAGTATTATGGCTACACCTTC.

The chain has TRBV28 and TRBJ2-7; D might be TRBD1 (5 bases). Germline V gene lookup returns CDR1 MDHEN and CDR2 SYDVKM. The germline V and J ends were trimmed by 2 bases and 0 bases, with 17 bases remaining between them. The length of the CDR3 is 17 residues. Written as DNA, the CDR3 is TGTGCCAGCAGTTTAGACCTAGACAGCAAGAGCTCCTACGAGCAGTACTTC. Translated, it gives CASSLDLDSKSSYEQYF.

This clonotype was found a few times. This chain uses TRBV20-1 with TRBJ1-5; TRBD1 matches 7 bases. The V and J ends lost 4 bases and 8 bases, in that order; junction bases with no gene match: 8. This CDR3 is built from 13 residues. Germline V gene data show CDR1 as DFQATT and CDR2 as SNEGSKA (reference sequence). The CDR3 coding sequence is TGCAGTGCTAAGGGGGCTCCCTGGGAGCCCCAGCATTTT. Amino acid sequence: CSAKGAPWEPQHF.

In this sample, this clonotype turned up a few times. The V call is TRBV12-3 or TRBV12-4, the J call TRBJ2-1, with D hard to call. Trimming left V 3 bases short and J 9 bases short, with 9 bases between. The CDR3 sequence is 12 residues long. The CDR3 loop reads CASSFPYTEQFF. Written as DNA, the CDR3 is TGTGCCAGCAGTTTTCCCTATACTGAGCAGTTCTTC.

The rearrangement uses TRBV7-2 and TRBJ2-1; a weak D match, TRBD2 (6 bases). The CDR3 extends over 16 amino acids. V was cut by 4 bases and J by 3 bases, with 16 bases left in between. Germline loops: CDR1 SGHTA, CDR2 FQGNSA. Here the CDR3 DNA reads TGTGCCAGCAGCTCACCTAGCGCCCATCTCTACAATGAGCAGTTCTTC. Translating it yields CASSSPSAHLYNEQFF.

At least ten counts were recorded for this clonotype. The rearrangement joins TRBV7-9 to TRBJ2-4, with no clear D. The CDR3 loop spans 17 amino acids. Deletions cut 5 bases from V and 2 bases from J, with 19 bases between. CDR1 is SEHNR, CDR2 FQNEAQ, per germline (reference sequence). This chain's CDR3 is CASSRSALREPKNIQYF. The CDR3 coding sequence is TGTGCCAGCAGCCGCTCCGCCTTAAGGGAACCCAAAAACATTCAGTACTTC. Filled out from reference TRBV7-9 and TRBJ2-4, the complete variable domain reads DTGVSQNPRHKITKRGQNVTFRCDPISEHNRLYWYRQTLGQGPEFLTYFQNEAQLEKSRLLSDRFSAERPKGSFSTLEIQRTEQGDSAMYLCASSRSALREPKNIQYFGAGTRLSVL.

The chain employs TRBV5-1 and TRBJ2-1; 9 positions match TRBD2. The CDR3 length is 18 residues. Trimming removed 0 bases from V and 5 bases from J; junction bases left unmatched: 12. CDR1 and CDR2 (germline): SGHRS, YFSETQ. Here the CDR3 DNA reads TGCGCCAGCAGCTTGGCGGCGGGGGGGCCCTGGGACCACAATGAGCAGTTCTTC. Translated, it gives CASSLAAGGPWDHNEQFF.

This clonotype was observed a few times. This chain connects TRBV29-1 to TRBJ2-1, with 9 nucleotides matching TRBD1. Germline V gene lookup returns CDR1 SQVTM and CDR2 ANQGSEA. J was trimmed by 9 bases and V by 7 bases; bases with no gene match: 4. The CDR3 has 11 amino acids. The CDR3 DNA is TGCAGCGGCCGGGACAGGGTTGAGCAGTTCTTC. Residues: CSGRDRVEQFF.

This chain uses TRBV7-8 with TRBJ2-1, with D perhaps given as TRBD1 or TRBD2 (6 bases each). V was shortened by 1 base and J by 13 bases, with 20 bases between the two germline ends. The length of the CDR3 is 15 residues. The V gene's germline CDR1 is SGHVS and CDR2 FQNEAQ. The CDR3 spells CASSLGFGSEGGQFF. The CDR3 nucleotides read TGTGCCAGCAGCTTAGGGTTTGGCTCCGAGGGGGGACAGTTCTTC.

CDR3 loop: CASSRLAGADRELFF. The DNA for the CDR3 is TGTGCCAGCAGTAGACTAGCGGGGGCCGATCGGGAGCTGTTTTTT. The chain carries TRBV6-1 and TRBJ2-2; 12 nucleotides align to TRBD2. The germline V gene encodes CDR1 MNHNS and CDR2 SASEGT. The CDR3 length is 15 residues. V was clipped by 5 bases and J by 9 bases; unmatched bases: 7.

The chain joins TRBV7-9 to TRBJ1-4, with D unclear. CDR1 and CDR2 from the germline V gene are SEHNR and FQNEAQ (reference sequence). Trimming shortened V by 1 base and J by 8 bases, and 14 bases separated the two germline ends. This CDR3 contains 15 residues. CDR3 sequence (DNA): TGTGCCAGCAGCTTAGGAGGGCTTCCTAGAGAAAAACTGTTTTTT. This encodes CASSLGGLPREKLFF.

This clonotype has more than one count but fewer than ten. The chain uses TRBV6-2 or TRBV6-3 and TRBJ2-5; 11 bases line up with TRBD2. Trimming at V came to 5 bases and at J to 2 bases, leaving 7 bases not matched to a gene. This CDR3 is 16 amino acids long. Germline CDR1 reads MNHEY; CDR2 reads SVGEGT. CDR3 region: CASSRRLAGPQETQYF. CDR3 coding DNA: TGTGCCAGCAGTCGTAGACTAGCGGGGCCTCAAGAGACCCAGTACTTC.

This clonotype was counted a few times. This chain connects TRBV5-6 to TRBJ1-2; TRBD1 aligns across 11 bases. Germline-derived CDR1 and CDR2 are SGHDT and YYEEEE. V was clipped by 2 bases and J by 4 bases; unmatched bases: 7. This CDR3 has 16 amino acids. CDR3 nucleotides: TGTGCCAGCAGCTTAATCCACGGGACAGGGGGCTATGGCTACACCTTC. As protein: CASSLIHGTGGYGYTF.

This clonotype was seen a handful of times. The chain has TRBV12-3 or TRBV12-4 and TRBJ2-1; perhaps TRBD1 as D (6 bases). V lost 4 bases and J lost 2, with 9 bases in between. The length of the CDR3 is 14 residues. In DNA form, the CDR3 reads TGTGCCAGCAGTTCGACAGGTCCCTACAATGAGCAGTTCTTC. Translated, it gives CASSSTGPYNEQFF.

This chain connects TRBV5-1 to TRBJ2-7, with 11 bases lining up with TRBD1. The germline CDR1 and CDR2 sequences are SGHRS and YFSETQ. Trimming at V came to 4 bases and at J to 3 bases, leaving 6 bases not matched to a gene. CDR3 length: 15 residues. In DNA form, the CDR3 reads TGCGCCAGCAGCCGGACAGGGGGCCTCATCTACGAGCAGTACTTC. Translated, it gives CASSRTGGLIYEQYF.

In this sample, this clonotype turned up many times. The chain employs TRBV11-2 and TRBJ2-3, with 8 bases matching TRBD2. Germline CDR1 reads SGHAT; CDR2 reads FQNNGV. This CDR3 contains 16 residues. V trimming: 8 bases; J trimming: 0 bases; junction bases outside the gene matches: 10. The CDR3 sequence: CASRSGLAFSTDTQYF. Written as DNA, the CDR3 is TGTGCCAGCCGTTCTGGACTAGCTTTTAGCACAGATACGCAGTATTTT.

This sequence joins TRBV5-1 and TRBJ2-4; no reliable D call. Germline V CDR1 and CDR2: SGHRS, YFSETQ. The CDR3 runs 16 residues. The V and J ends lost 5 bases and 0 bases respectively, with 15 bases between them. The CDR3 sequence: CASRKGLTVAKNIQYF. The DNA of the CDR3 is TGCGCCAGCAGAAAGGGCCTAACGGTAGCCAAAAACATTCAGTACTTC.

J is TRBJ2-3 and V is TRBV4-1, with unresolved D. Between the trimmed V and J ends, which lost 0 bases and 2 bases, there was a span of 9 bases. Germline values: CDR1 MGHRA, CDR2 YSYEKL. The CDR3 extends over 15 amino acids. As DNA, the CDR3 is TGCGCCAGCAGCCAAGATTCCCTCCTCACAGATACGCAGTATTTT. This encodes CASSQDSLLTDTQYF.

This clonotype has just a few counts. As DNA, the CDR3 is TGTGCCAGCAGCACACGACAGGGGAAGCAGTTCTTC. Translation: CASSTRQGKQFF. V and J are TRBV7-7 and TRBJ2-1; 8 positions match TRBD1. The V gene's germline CDR1 is SSHAT and CDR2 FNYEAQ (reference sequence). V lost 5 bases to trimming and J lost 11 bases; unmatched junction nucleotides: 5. The length of the CDR3 is 12 residues.

The chain is built from TRBV25-1 and TRBJ2-1; the D gene could be TRBD1 or TRBD2 (5 bases each). Germline V gene sequence: CDR1 MGHDK, CDR2 SYGVNS. V lost 7 bases and J 0 bases, leaving 13 bases between the germline ends. CDR3 size: 15 residues. CDR3 DNA sequence: TGTGCCAGCATGGTGGGGGTTGGCTCCTACAATGAGCAGTTCTTC. Encoded protein: CASMVGVGSYNEQFF. Filled out from reference TRBV25-1 and TRBJ2-1, the complete variable domain reads EADIYQTPRYLVIGTGKKITLECSQTMGHDKMYWYQQDPGMELHLIHYSYGVNSTEKGDLSSESTVSRIRTEHFPLTLESARPSHTSQYLCASMVGVGSYNEQFFGPGTRLTVL.

The chain couples TRBV24-1 to TRBJ2-1, with a tentative D call TRBD2 (6 bases). The CDR3 is made up of 14 amino acids. Germline V lookup: CDR1 KGHDR, CDR2 SFDVKD. V dropped 5 bases and J dropped 4 bases, with 11 bases sitting between them. CDR3 sequence reads: CATSGGGVYNEQFF. CDR3 sequence (DNA): TGTGCCACCAGTGGTGGCGGGGTGTACAATGAGCAGTTCTTC.

This clonotype was counted only a few times. The rearrangement uses TRBV3-1 and TRBJ2-4; D might be TRBD2 (5 bases). The CDR3 contains 15 residues. Looked up from germline, CDR1 is LGHDT and CDR2 is YNNKEL (reference sequence). V gave up 4 bases and J gave up 0 bases, with 10 bases separating them. CDR3 residues: CASSPLGVAKNIQYF. CDR3 bases: TGTGCCAGCAGCCCCCTCGGGGTAGCCAAAAACATTCAGTACTTC.